The rows below give T cell receptor beta chains drawn from one sample of a study of regulatory T cells in long-lasting Graves disease. TCRdb used MiXCR to reprocess the multiplex PCR reads, holding one entry per CDR3 protein. The profile shows 350,000 to 550,000 distinct CDR3 sequences, 16% of them singletons. The sample was also reused in another study, on T cells in Graves' hyperthyroidism and ophthalmopathy.

The material was peripheral blood mononuclear cells (PBMCs), obtained at new diagnosis, from a patient treated with antithyroid drugs. The receptor set was obtained from a woman under 30 with Graves disease. The CDR3 runs from the conserved cysteine through the conserved F or W. The order of the fields is clone size, D gene, V gene, CDR3 length, J gene, CDR3 DNA, CDR3 protein. D genes are given only for firm matches. For some rows the clone size is stated as once, few or many, or as a class when expanded; others skip it.

few	NA	TRBV29-1	14	TRBJ2-1	TGCAGCGTTGAGGGGAGGGGGGGCTACAATGAGCAGTTCTTC	CSVEGRGGYNEQFF
NA	NA	TRBV20-1	15	TRBJ2-1	TGCAGTGCTAGATCTCCTCGGGGCGCCGGCAATGAGCAGTTCTTC	CSARSPRGAGNEQFF
NA	NA	TRBV4-3	13	TRBJ2-1	TGCGCCAGCAGCCGCGAACCGGGGAATGAGCAGTTCTTC	CASSREPGNEQFF
few	TRBD1	TRBV28	17	TRBJ2-6	TGTGCCAGCATGCGGGGACAGGGGGCAGCTGGGGCCAACGTCCTGACTTTC	CASMRGQGAAGANVLTF
many	NA	TRBV12-3/TRBV12-4	13	TRBJ1-2	TGTGCCAGCAGTCTCCGACGGTCCTATGGCTACACCTTC	CASSLRRSYGYTF
few	TRBD2	TRBV11-2	15	TRBJ2-7	TGTGCCAGCAGCATACCCGGGACTAGCATATACGAGCAGTACTTC	CASSIPGTSIYEQYF
NA	TRBD1	TRBV9	14	TRBJ2-1	TGTGCCAGCAGCGGGACAGGGACGGGCAATGAGCAGTTCTTC	CASSGTGTGNEQFF
many	NA	TRBV12-3/TRBV12-4	12	TRBJ1-1	TGTGCCAGCAGTTTTATCCCTGGGACGGCTTTCTTT	CASSFIPGTAFF
few	NA	TRBV7-9	16	TRBJ1-1	TGTGCCAGCAGCTTTACTATGGGGGGGATGAACACTGAAGCTTTCTTT	CASSFTMGGMNTEAFF
many	TRBD2	TRBV7-3	14	TRBJ2-3	TGTGCCAGCAGCTTAGCGGGAGACACAGATACGCAGTATTTT	CASSLAGDTDTQYF
many	NA	TRBV2	13	TRBJ1-2	TGTGCCAGCAGTCTCAAATTGACAGATGGCTACACCTTC	CASSLKLTDGYTF
NA	TRBD2	TRBV12-3/TRBV12-4	16	TRBJ2-2	TGTGCCAGCAGTCGACGACTAGCTGGGAACACCGGGGAGCTGTTTTTT	CASSRRLAGNTGELFF
many	TRBD1	TRBV11-1	17	TRBJ2-1	TGTGCCAGCAGCCCAACCGGGACAGGGGGCTTATACAATGAGCAGTTCTTC	CASSPTGTGGLYNEQFF
many	NA	TRBV20-1	12	TRBJ2-4	TGCAGTGCTAGGAGGGGGGCAAACATTCAGTACTTC	CSARRGANIQYF
few	NA	TRBV7-3	14	TRBJ2-1	TGTGCCAGCAGCTTAAGTCCGGAGAACAATGAGCAGTTCTTC	CASSLSPENNEQFF
NA	NA	TRBV20-1	13	TRBJ1-4	TGCAGTGCTAGAGATCGAAGGAATGAAAAACTGTTTTTT	CSARDRRNEKLFF
many	NA	TRBV7-2	13	TRBJ2-7	TGTGCCAGCAGCTTAGAAGCTGCTTACGAGCAGTACTTC	CASSLEAAYEQYF
NA	NA	TRBV6-1	13	TRBJ2-5	TGTGCCAGCACCCTGGGAATGAGGGAGACCCAGTACTTC	CASTLGMRETQYF
NA	NA	TRBV18	16	TRBJ2-7	TGTGCCAGCTCACCACAAGAGGGTCAGAACTCCTACGAGCAGTACTTC	CASSPQEGQNSYEQYF
few	TRBD2	TRBV7-6	18	TRBJ2-5	TGTGCCAGCAGCTTAGTACCCGGACTAGCGGGAAACGGAGAGACCCAGTACTTC	CASSLVPGLAGNGETQYF